Following are 18 T cell receptor beta chains from one sample sequenced in a study of shared clonotypes between healthy human individuals. The table came from immunoSEQ multiplex PCR; TCRdb's copy has only in-frame clones and leaves some out. The table lists 1.5 million to 2.5 million clones, roughly 95% of them singletons. CD45RO-negative, CCR7-selected cells formed the naive CD8 fraction, which excluded terminally differentiated effector memory CD45RA+ cells. Sequencing was done on a sample of naive CD8+ T cells sorted from blood. The receptors here all came from a man aged 18 to 30 in good health.

This chain connects TRBV5-1 to TRBJ2-2, with D maybe TRBD2 (6 bases). The V end was cut by 4 bases, the J end by 2 bases, with 12 bases between. Germline assignment: CDR1 SGHRS and CDR2 YFSETQ. The CDR3 is made up of 15 amino acids. The CDR3 DNA is TGCGCCAGCAGCGTTGGCGGGGTAAACACCGGGGAGCTGTTTTTT. Protein sequence: CASSVGGVNTGELFF.

This clone was seen only once. V usage is TRBV4-1 and J usage is TRBJ2-1, with D hard to call. The CDR3 length is 16 residues. V gave up 0 bases and J gave up 0 bases, with 9 bases separating them. Germline values: CDR1 MGHRA, CDR2 YSYEKL. The CDR3 nucleotides read TGCGCCAGCAGCCAAGATACGTCTAACTCCTACAATGAGCAGTTCTTC. It specifies CASSQDTSNSYNEQFF.

This clone showed up just a few times. The genes are TRBV4-1 and TRBJ2-1; D may be TRBD1 or TRBD2 (5 bases each). The CDR3 runs to 13 residues. Germline V gene data show CDR1 as MGHRA and CDR2 as YSYEKL. V shed 1 base and J shed 8 bases, with 9 bases lying between them. The CDR3 protein is CASSQVLGDEQFF. The CDR3 nucleotides are TGCGCCAGCAGCCAAGTACTAGGGGATGAGCAGTTCTTC.

The chain couples TRBV28 to TRBJ1-2; D unresolved. The CDR3 covers 13 residues. Between the trimmed V and J ends, which lost 2 bases and 4 bases, there was a span of 8 bases. From germline, CDR1 is MDHEN and CDR2 SYDVKM. Here the CDR3 reads CASSLRVGYGYTF. CDR3 sequence (DNA): TGTGCCAGCAGTTTAAGGGTCGGCTATGGCTACACCTTC.

Worth noting for this clone: Other DNA sequences of this sample code for an identical CDR3. The J gene is TRBJ2-2, the V gene TRBV9; no reliable D call. The CDR3 has 11 amino acids. V was shortened by 7 bases and J by 4 bases, with 5 bases between the two germline ends. Germline CDR1 is SGDLS and CDR2 is YYNGEE. The CDR3 is CASSSTGELFF. CDR3 coding DNA: TGTGCCAGCTCTTCCACCGGGGAGCTGTTTTTT.

V usage is TRBV6-5 and J usage is TRBJ1-4; no definite D call. Germline V gene sequence: CDR1 MNHEY, CDR2 SVGAGI. The length of the CDR3 is 16 residues. V dropped 2 bases and J dropped 0 bases, with 10 bases sitting between them. CDR3 DNA: TGTGCCAGCAGTTACGACGACACGGCAACTAATGAAAAACTGTTTTTT. Translating it yields CASSYDDTATNEKLFF.

A note on this clone: This sample also contains other DNA sequences that code for the same CDR3. This sequence joins TRBV2 and TRBJ2-1; TRBD2 aligns across 10 bases. The CDR3 contains 16 residues. Trimming removed 3 bases from V and 4 bases from J; junction bases left unmatched: 6. Germline assignment: CDR1 SNHLY and CDR2 FYNNEI. CDR3 sequence: CASSEGELAGYNEQFF. CDR3 coding DNA: TGTGCCAGCAGTGAGGGGGAACTAGCGGGATACAATGAGCAGTTCTTC.

This chain connects TRBV28 to TRBJ1-1; tentative D call: TRBD1 (5 bases). Germline assignment: CDR1 MDHEN and CDR2 SYDVKM. Trimming cost V 6 bases and J 4 bases, with 15 bases left between them. The CDR3 runs 14 residues. CDR3 sequence (DNA): TGTGCCAGCAGCCTCTTCGGGGGGAGCACTGAAGCTTTCTTT. Translated: CASSLFGGSTEAFF.

The gene calls are TRBV10-3 and TRBJ1-5, with 7 bases that match TRBD1. J was trimmed by 3 bases and V by 8 bases; bases with no gene match: 10. The CDR3 is 15 amino acids. From germline, CDR1 is ENHRY and CDR2 SYGVKD. Here the CDR3 reads CAIGAGTAYNQPQHF. DNA of the CDR3: TGTGCCATCGGAGCCGGGACAGCCTACAATCAGCCCCAGCATTTT.

This chain links TRBV7-9 with TRBJ1-2, with D possibly TRBD1 on 5 matching bases. V lost 5 bases, J lost 8 bases, and 12 bases lay in between. The CDR3 has 12 amino acids. The germline gives CDR1 SEHNR, CDR2 FQNEAQ (reference sequence). CDR3 sequence (DNA): TGTGCCAGCAGCCGAGGGGATCGGGGCTACACCTTC. Protein: CASSRGDRGYTF.

The chain uses TRBV7-9 and TRBJ2-1, with D maybe TRBD2 (6 bases). The V gene's germline CDR1 is SEHNR and CDR2 FQNEAQ (reference sequence). V was clipped by 2 bases and J by 2 bases, with 10 bases between them. This CDR3 is built from 15 residues. CDR3: CASSLRRGTYNEQFF. For the CDR3, the DNA is TGTGCCAGCAGCTTACGGAGGGGAACCTACAATGAGCAGTTCTTC.

This chain uses TRBV6-1 with TRBJ2-7; the D gene is possibly TRBD1 (7 bases). The V and J ends lost 6 bases and 3 bases respectively, with 12 bases between them. There are 13 residues in the CDR3. In germline, CDR1 is MNHNS, CDR2 SASEGT. The CDR3 DNA follows: TGTGCCAGCAGGCGGGACAGCCACTACGAGCAGTACTTC. Its protein product is CASRRDSHYEQYF.

This clone showed up just once. One end of the junction does not line up with germline, which may come from a read error. The chain carries TRBV7-9 and TRBJ1-5; D not certain. This CDR3 is 14 amino acids long. From germline, CDR1 is SEHNR and CDR2 FQNEAQ (reference sequence). The CDR3 coding sequence is TGCGCCAGCAGCCAAGATCCTTCAGATCAGCCCCAGCATTTT. This codes for CASSQDPSDQPQHF. The variable domain in full, with the rest retrieved from reference TRBV7-9 and TRBJ1-5, is DTGVSQNPRHKITKRGQNVTFRCDPISEHNRLYWYRQTLGQGPEFLTYFQNEAQLEKSRLLSDRFSAERPKGSFSTLEIQRTEQGDSAMYLCASSQDPSDQPQHFGDGTRLSIL.

Regarding this clone: Other DNA sequences in this specimen translate into the identical CDR3. The genes are TRBV28 and TRBJ2-7; 8 bases agree with TRBD1. Germline V lookup: CDR1 MDHEN, CDR2 SYDVKM. V dropped 5 bases and J dropped 4; count of bases not matched to a gene: 4. The CDR3 is made up of 13 amino acids. Written as DNA, the CDR3 is TGTGCCAGCAGTCCAGACAGGGGATACGAGCAGTACTTC. Protein product: CASSPDRGYEQYF.

The chain has TRBV9 and TRBJ1-2, with 7 nucleotides matching TRBD1. This CDR3 is 14 amino acids long. The V segment lost 5 bases and the J segment 6 bases; nucleotides outside the gene matches: 10. In germline, CDR1 is SGDLS, CDR2 YYNGEE. The CDR3 DNA follows: TGTGCCAGCAGTCCGGATGAGGGGGCTGATGGCTACACCTTC. It yields the protein CASSPDEGADGYTF. Using reference TRBV9 and TRBJ1-2 for the parts outside the CDR3, the full variable domain is DSGVTQTPKHLITATGQRVTLRCSPRSGDLSVYWYQQSLDQGLQFLIQYYNGEERAKGNILERFSAQQFPDLHSELNLSSLELGDSALYFCASSPDEGADGYTFGSGTRLTVV.

This chain joins TRBV4-1 and TRBJ2-1; D is undetermined. V dropped 2 bases and J dropped 8 bases, with 10 bases sitting between them. The CDR3 loop spans 13 amino acids. Germline V gene data show CDR1 as MGHRA and CDR2 as YSYEKL. DNA of the CDR3: TGCGCCAGCAGCCAACTCCAGTGGGATGAGCAGTTCTTC. Amino acid sequence: CASSQLQWDEQFF.

The gene calls are TRBV9 and TRBJ2-5, with 8 bases fitting TRBD1. CDR1 is SGDLS and CDR2 is YYNGEE in the germline V gene. V lost 0 bases, J lost 1 base, and 2 bases stayed unmatched. The CDR3 totals 15 residues. Here the CDR3 reads CASSVGTGTQETQYF. In DNA, the CDR3 is TGTGCCAGCAGCGTAGGGACAGGGACCCAAGAGACCCAGTACTTC.

V is TRBV19 and J is TRBJ2-3; D is possibly TRBD2 (6 bases). Germline V lookup: CDR1 LNHDA, CDR2 SQIVND (reference sequence). The V and J ends lost 7 bases and 7 bases respectively, with 18 bases between them. The CDR3 length is 14 residues. CDR3 bases: TGTGCCAGTACCGATCCGGACTACGGCTATACGCAGTATTTT. Translating gives CASTDPDYGYTQYF. Combining the CDR3 with reference TRBV19 and TRBJ2-3 gives the whole variable domain DGGITQSPKYLFRKEGQNVTLSCEQNLNHDAMYWYRQDPGQGLRLIYYSQIVNDFQKGDIAEGYSVSREKKESFPLTVTSAQKNPTAFYLCASTDPDYGYTQYFGPGTRLTVL.